One TCR beta chain is described in this entry. What it binds is unknown. CDR3 length: 15 residues. V lost 4 bases to trimming and J lost 1 base, with 16 bases between them. Germline values: CDR1 SQVTM, CDR2 ANQGSEA. The sample originates from a study of response to subunit inactivated influenza vaccine. Findings and limits, study-wide: The authors suggested that every seasonal influenza vaccination recruits few new T cells.

Via MiXCR, TCRdb re-called the RT-PCR reads, giving one row per CDR3 protein. Found here are hundreds of thousands of distinct CDR3 sequences, 14% of them singletons; the top ten hold 7.6%. The sample in question was PBMCs from blood, obtained 14 to 15 days before vaccination. The chain recombines TRBV29-1 with TRBJ1-1; D is uncertain. The TCR originated in a middle-aged man who received an inactivated influenza vaccine. Here the CDR3 DNA reads TGCAGCGTTGTGCTCCTGGATCAATCGAACACTGAAGCTTTCTTT. This codes for CSVVLLDQSNTEAFF.